Each of the 12 T cell receptor beta chains below was sequenced from the same sample in a study of response to subunit inactivated influenza vaccine. In TCRdb, the RT-PCR reads were re-called with MiXCR into one record per CDR3 protein. The sample shows almost 250,000 distinct CDR3 sequences, more than 10% of them seen only once. The source material was non-naive T cells sorted from PBMCs, sampled around 15 days before vaccination. The receptor source for this set is a man between 45 and 60 years old who received an inactivated influenza vaccine.

The sample holds many counts of this clonotype. V and J are TRBV7-9 and TRBJ1-2; D is ambiguous. Germline CDR1 and CDR2: SEHNR and FQNEAQ (reference sequence). Trimming removed 5 bases at V and 5 bases at J, with 9 bases between. The CDR3 contains 12 residues. The chain's CDR3 is CASSPTVYGYTF. Written as DNA, the CDR3 is TGTGCCAGCAGCCCTACGGTTTATGGCTACACCTTC.

CDR3 sequence (DNA): TGTGCCAGCAGTCCAAATCCCGGAAGCTACGAGCAGTACTTC. It yields the protein CASSPNPGSYEQYF. V usage is TRBV6-1 and J usage is TRBJ2-7, with D hard to call. The length of the CDR3 is 14 residues. Per the germline V gene, CDR1 is MNHNS and CDR2 is SASEGT. Trimming took off 5 bases at V and 3 bases at J, with 14 bases between the two ends.

The V gene is TRBV5-5, the J gene TRBJ2-5, with D unclear. The ends were cut back, 0 bases at V and 2 bases at J, with 14 bases in the middle. The CDR3 contains 16 residues. The germline V gene encodes CDR1 SGHKS and CDR2 YYEKEE (reference sequence). The CDR3 sequence is CASSLALRTGQETQYF. In DNA, the CDR3 is TGTGCCAGCAGCTTGGCCCTAAGGACCGGACAAGAGACCCAGTACTTC.

This clonotype was found many times. The V gene is TRBV5-6, the J gene TRBJ1-2; 10 bases are a match to TRBD1. There are 16 residues in the CDR3. The V gene's germline CDR1 is SGHDT and CDR2 YYEEEE. J lost 4 bases, V lost 3 bases, and 9 bases had no gene match. DNA for the CDR3: TGTGCCAGCAGCTCGGCGGGGGGACAGGGGTTCTATGGCTACACCTTC. This sequence encodes CASSSAGGQGFYGYTF.

This clonotype was counted only a few times. The V gene is TRBV20-1, the J gene TRBJ2-6; 7 positions match TRBD1. J was trimmed by 0 bases and V by 2 bases; bases with no gene match: 10. Germline loops: CDR1 DFQATT, CDR2 SNEGSKA (reference sequence). The CDR3 extends over 18 amino acids. The CDR3 DNA follows: TGCAGTGCTAGACTCCAAAGGGGGCAGAGCTCTGGGGCCAACGTCCTGACTTTC. It is translated as CSARLQRGQSSGANVLTF.

V and J are TRBV6-1 and TRBJ2-1; the match to TRBD2 covers 11 bases. CDR1 and CDR2 (germline): MNHNS, SASEGT. V was pared by 2 bases and J by 15 bases, with 12 bases of the junction left unmatched. The CDR3 runs to 15 residues. The CDR3 DNA follows: TGTGCCAGCAGTGAAAGGGGGACTAGCGGAAACGTGGCGTTCTTC. Translating gives CASSERGTSGNVAFF.

This clonotype was observed at least ten times. This chain joins TRBV6-2 or TRBV6-3 and TRBJ1-1; no clear D. The germline CDR1 and CDR2 sequences are MNHEY and SVGEGT. Trimming stripped 8 bases from V and 0 bases from J, with 13 bases between. This CDR3 is built from 14 residues. The CDR3: CASHDLFMNTEAFF. The CDR3 coding sequence is TGTGCCAGCCATGATTTGTTCATGAACACTGAAGCTTTCTTT.

This sequence joins TRBV7-8 and TRBJ2-3; D is perhaps TRBD2 (5 bases). V was cut by 5 bases and J by 2 bases, with 8 bases left in between. CDR3 length equals 13 residues. Germline CDR1 and CDR2: SGHVS and FQNEAQ. This chain's CDR3 is CASSRGNTDTQYF. The CDR3 DNA reads TGTGCCAGCAGCCGAGGGAACACAGATACGCAGTATTTT.

This clonotype was seen many times. J is TRBJ2-1 and V is TRBV20-1; 8 bases agree with TRBD2. Germline loops: CDR1 DFQATT, CDR2 SNEGSKA (reference sequence). Losses at the gene ends were 6 bases for V and 4 bases for J; bases not matched to a gene: 8. The length of the CDR3 is 14 residues. CDR3 nucleotide sequence: TGCAGTGCCCAAACTAGCGGTTCTTACAATGAGCAGTTCTTC. Encoded protein: CSAQTSGSYNEQFF.

This clonotype was counted a few times. The chain is built from TRBV27 and TRBJ1-2; the D is unclear. Germline CDR1 reads MNHEY; CDR2 reads SMNVEV (reference sequence). The CDR3 is made up of 20 amino acids. The V and J ends lost 10 bases and 7 bases respectively, with 40 bases between them. The CDR3 spells CANKIKWQEDVRASPLGYTF. The CDR3 DNA follows: TGTGCCAACAAAATAAAGTGGCAGGAAGACGTTCGAGCCTCCCCTCTTGGCTACACCTTC.

This chain uses TRBV4-3 with TRBJ2-5; unclear D gene. Germline V CDR1 and CDR2: LGHNA, YSLEER. V was trimmed by 1 base and J by 2 bases, leaving 11 bases between them. CDR3 size: 15 residues. The CDR3 DNA follows: TGCGCCAGCAGCCAAGGGCCCACAGCACAAGAGACCCAGTACTTC. As protein: CASSQGPTAQETQYF.

This clonotype appeared a few times. V usage is TRBV12-3 or TRBV12-4 and J usage is TRBJ2-7; the D gene is possibly TRBD1 (5 bases). CDR3 length equals 15 residues. V dropped 5 bases and J dropped 3 bases, with 17 bases sitting between them. The chain's CDR3 is CASSPTGRPGYEQYF. In DNA, the CDR3 is TGTGCCAGCAGTCCAACAGGACGTCCTGGCTACGAGCAGTACTTC.